This T cell receptor beta chain derives from a study of graft-versus-host responses after intestinal transplantation. The overall study: Each of the recipients got a multivisceral, liver-intestinal, or isolated intestinal transplant. Following induction with anti-thymocyte globulin, all recipients were given tacrolimus and steroids for about 3 years. The study's findings and limits: Allografts from individuals with graft-donor T cell macrochimerism displayed high graft-versus-host to host-versus-graft clonal ratios.

Profiling relied on immunoSEQ multiplex PCR, and the TCRdb table lists in-frame clones only, not all of them. The sample gives around 120,000 clones, about nine tenths of which show up once; roughly 0.2% is in the top ten. V was pared by 7 bases and J by 4 bases, with 12 bases of the junction left unmatched. The CDR3 length is 15 residues. Germline CDR1 MNHNS, CDR2 SASEGT. A remark on this clone: Its matching antigen is unknown.

Specimen: unstimulated CD4+ T cells sorted from spleen or lymph node cells, collected before intestinal transplant. This clonotype was sampled from a human donor who received an intestinal transplant. The V gene is TRBV6-1, the J gene TRBJ2-7; 8 positions agree with TRBD1. CDR3 DNA: TGTGCCAGCAAGTTTTCAGGACAGGGTCCTTACGAGCAGTACTTC. It translates to CASKFSGQGPYEQYF.